This is a list of T cell receptor beta chains from one sample in a study of metastatic and nonmetastatic thyroid tumors. TCRdb recomputed clones from the PCR reads via MiXCR. This sample has 15,000 to 20,000 clones; less than 35% occur once, and the top ten carry under 25%. The sequenced material came from adjacent normal tissue. These receptor sequences come from a female donor with papillary thyroid cancer or a benign thyroid nodule (not recorded which). Some clones in this sample may be carry-over from other donors' samples. The CDR3 runs from the conserved cysteine through the conserved F or W. A D gene is named only where the DNA matches it firmly. A row's size may be missing; if present it is once, few, many or a size class.

>TRBJ1-1|-|-|TRBV5-1
CASSSGGAVNTEAFF
TGCGCCAGCAGCTCGGGGGGGGCTGTGAACACTGAAGCTTTCTTT
>TRBJ1-6|-|few|TRBV28
CASSLWAAANSPLHF
TGTGCCAGCAGTTTATGGGCAGCAGCTAATTCACCCCTCCACTTT
>TRBJ2-5|-|-|TRBV6-4
CASAGEPQETQYF
TGTGCCAGTGCTGGGGAACCCCAAGAGACCCAGTACTTC
>TRBJ1-1|TRBD1|-|TRBV6-5
CASSSPRPGQGNTEAFF
TGTGCCAGCAGTTCCCCCCGTCCGGGACAGGGGAACACTGAAGCTTTCTTT
>TRBJ1-1|TRBD1|few|TRBV6-1
CASRPTGPDTEAFF
TGTGCCAGCAGGCCGACAGGGCCGGACACTGAAGCTTTCTTT
>TRBJ1-6|-|-|TRBV6-1
CASRGAGFSSPLHF
TGTGCCAGCAGGGGGGCCGGGTTCAGTTCACCCCTCCACTTT
>TRBJ2-7|-|few|TRBV6-1
CASKSESSYEQYF
TGTGCCAGCAAATCGGAGAGCTCCTACGAGCAGTACTTC
>TRBJ2-1|-|-|TRBV27
CASSGFTGNEQFF
TGTGCCAGCAGTGGATTCACTGGCAATGAGCAGTTCTTC
>TRBJ2-3|TRBD2|medium-sized|TRBV12-3/TRBV12-4
CASVSLAGGYTDTQYF
TGTGCCAGCGTTTCGTTAGCGGGGGGATACACAGATACGCAGTATTTT
>TRBJ1-4|-|many|TRBV7-2
CASSLGGQGSNEKLFF
TGTGCCAGCAGCTTAGGAGGGCAGGGGTCGAACGAAAAACTGTTTTTT
>TRBJ1-2|TRBD1|large|TRBV6-1
CASRPTGTNYGYTF
TGTGCCAGCAGGCCGACAGGGACCAACTATGGCTACACCTTC
>TRBJ2-1|-|-|TRBV5-1
CASSVTSGSLNEQFF
TGCGCCAGCAGCGTAACTAGTGGGAGTTTAAATGAGCAGTTCTTC
>TRBJ2-3|-|medium-sized|TRBV20-1
CSAPVGGFADTQYF
TGCAGTGCTCCAGTAGGGGGGTTTGCAGATACGCAGTATTTT
>TRBJ2-1|TRBD2|-|TRBV11-2
CASSASGSYYNEQFF
TGTGCCAGCAGTGCTAGCGGGAGCTATTACAATGAGCAGTTCTTC
>TRBJ1-5|-|-|TRBV20-1
CSARDLAGHQPQHF
TGCAGTGCTAGAGATTTAGCAGGGCATCAGCCCCAGCATTTT
>TRBJ2-7|-|many|TRBV5-4
CASSLGGGGVPYEQYF
TGTGCCAGCAGCTTGGGAGGGGGCGGGGTCCCCTACGAGCAGTACTTC
>TRBJ1-2|-|few|TRBV7-2
CASRDSDYGYTF
TGTGCCAGCAGGGACTCGGACTATGGCTACACCTTC
>TRBJ1-1|-|-|TRBV9
CASQGPNTEAFF
TGTGCCAGTCAGGGTCCTAACACTGAAGCTTTCTTT
>TRBJ1-1|-|many|TRBV6-1
CASSSEPVGQINTEAFF
TGTGCCAGCAGTTCCGAGCCGGTCGGACAGATTAACACTGAAGCTTTCTTT
>TRBJ2-1|-|-|TRBV10-2
CASSDVVGQGRYNEQFF
TGCGCAAGCAGTGATGTCGTGGGTCAAGGGCGCTACAATGAGCAGTTCTTC
>TRBJ1-2|-|-|TRBV30
CAWSRINYGYTF
TGTGCCTGGAGTCGAATTAACTATGGCTACACCTTC
>TRBJ2-3|-|few|TRBV27
CASRGGGRGDTQYF
TGTGCCAGCAGAGGAGGGGGGAGGGGGGATACGCAGTATTTT
>TRBJ2-5|TRBD1|-|TRBV28
CASGSVGDRYQETQYF
TGTGCCAGTGGGAGCGTGGGGGACAGGTACCAAGAGACCCAGTACTTC
>TRBJ2-2|-|-|TRBV4-3
CASSQSDGTGELFF
TGCGCCAGCAGCCAATCGGACGGAACCGGGGAGCTGTTTTTT
>TRBJ2-1|-|few|TRBV6-1
CASSEDRLYNEQFF
TGTGCCAGCAGTGAAGATAGGTTATACAATGAGCAGTTCTTC
>TRBJ2-7|-|-|TRBV11-2
CASSLRRSSYEQYF
TGTGCCAGCAGCTTAAGGCGAAGCTCCTACGAGCAGTACTTC
>TRBJ1-2|TRBD1|-|TRBV6-1
CAIGQERAYGYTF
TGTGCCATCGGACAGGAACGGGCCTATGGCTACACCTTC
>TRBJ2-1|-|-|TRBV19
CASSPRTLGEQFF
TGTGCCAGTAGTCCCCGAACCCTCGGGGAGCAGTTCTTC
>TRBJ2-1|-|-|TRBV6-1
CASSARDVGYNEQFF
TGTGCCAGCAGTGCCCGGGACGTCGGCTACAATGAGCAGTTCTTC
>TRBJ1-3|-|many|TRBV10-3
CAISESSGWGGNTIYF
TGTGCCATCAGTGAGTCGTCAGGGTGGGGTGGAAACACCATATATTTT
>TRBJ2-1|TRBD2|medium-sized|TRBV20-1
CSAPGLAGGDRNEQFF
TGCAGTGCGCCGGGACTAGCGGGGGGCGATCGTAATGAGCAGTTCTTC
>TRBJ2-7|-|-|TRBV3-1
CASSPDYSYEQYF
TGTGCCAGCAGTCCCGATTACTCCTACGAGCAGTACTTC
>TRBJ2-5|TRBD2|medium-sized|TRBV7-9
CASSLASGGKETQYF
TGTGCCAGCAGCTTAGCTAGCGGGGGGAAAGAGACCCAGTACTTC
>TRBJ2-3|-|medium-sized|TRBV11-1
CASRKTDTQYF
TGTGCCAGCAGGAAGACAGATACGCAGTATTTT
>TRBJ2-1|TRBD2|-|TRBV6-5
CASSYSSGGPYEQFF
TGTGCCAGCAGTTACTCTTCGGGAGGGCCTTATGAGCAGTTCTTC
>TRBJ2-4|TRBD2|many|TRBV29-1
CSVEAGGTKNIQYF
TGCAGCGTTGAGGCGGGAGGGACCAAAAACATTCAGTACTTC
>TRBJ1-1|-|many|TRBV2
CASNRQRWTEAFF
TGTGCCAGCAATCGACAAAGGTGGACTGAAGCTTTCTTT
>TRBJ2-3|TRBD2|few|TRBV2
CASSDSGGADTQYF
TGTGCCAGCAGTGATAGCGGGGGGGCTGATACGCAGTATTTT
>TRBJ2-6|-|-|TRBV14
CASSPRGVAGFSGANVLTF
TGTGCCAGCAGCCCCAGGGGGGTAGCGGGGTTCTCTGGGGCCAACGTCCTGACTTTC
>TRBJ1-2|-|medium-sized|TRBV20-1
CSATKIYRPRVRNYGYTF
TGCAGTGCTACCAAGATATATCGCCCCAGGGTCCGCAACTATGGCTACACCTTC
>TRBJ1-3|-|-|TRBV11-2
CASSRKWQEAGNTIYF
TGTGCCAGCAGCCGAAAATGGCAGGAAGCTGGAAACACCATATATTTT
>TRBJ2-5|TRBD2|many|TRBV5-6
CASSFGAGEETQYF
TGTGCCAGCAGCTTCGGGGCGGGGGAAGAGACCCAGTACTTC
>TRBJ2-7|-|-|TRBV30
CAWSPGASYEQYF
TGTGCCTGGAGTCCGGGGGCCTCCTACGAGCAGTACTTC
>TRBJ1-4|-|-|TRBV3-1
CASSQDPAAWNEKLFF
TGTGCCAGCAGCCAAGATCCGGCAGCGTGGAATGAAAAACTGTTTTTT
>TRBJ2-3|-|many|TRBV3-1
CASSQDPSGGTHTDTQYF
TGTGCCAGCAGCCAAGACCCTTCCGGCGGGACACACACAGATACGCAGTATTTT
>TRBJ1-2|TRBD1|-|TRBV6-1
CASSGTGGWPLDYGYTF
TGTGCCAGCAGTGGGACAGGGGGGTGGCCATTGGACTATGGCTACACCTTC
>TRBJ2-2|-|-|TRBV5-1
CASSLATSSTGELFF
TGCGCCAGCAGCTTGGCGACTTCTAGCACCGGGGAGCTGTTTTTT
>TRBJ1-3|TRBD1|-|TRBV19
CASSETGTGNGNTIYF
TGTGCCAGTAGTGAGACCGGGACAGGGAATGGAAACACCATATATTTT
>TRBJ2-1|TRBD2|-|TRBV20-1
CSASPPRTSGTRHNEQFF
TGCAGTGCTAGCCCACCAAGGACTAGCGGCACAAGACACAATGAGCAGTTCTTC
>TRBJ2-7|-|many|TRBV19
CASSIGGGVSYEQYF
TGTGCCAGTAGTATAGGAGGCGGGGTATCCTACGAGCAGTACTTC
>TRBJ1-1|-|many|TRBV18
CASSPPTINTEAFF
TGTGCCAGCTCACCACCTACCATTAACACTGAAGCTTTCTTT
>TRBJ2-5|TRBD1|few|TRBV11-2
CASSSEQGAKTQYF
TGTGCCAGCAGCTCTGAACAGGGGGCGAAGACCCAGTACTTC
>TRBJ2-2|TRBD2|-|TRBV9
CASSVGLAGAGELFF
TGTGCCAGCAGCGTAGGACTAGCGGGAGCCGGGGAGCTGTTTTTT
>TRBJ2-3|TRBD1|-|TRBV13
CASSTNALGQVVDTQYF
TGTGCCAGCAGCACCAATGCCCTGGGACAGGTGGTGGATACGCAGTATTTT
>TRBJ1-2|-|many|TRBV5-6
CASTRIGGYGYTF
TGTGCCAGCACCAGGATAGGGGGCTATGGCTACACCTTC
>TRBJ1-2|TRBD1|-|TRBV28
CASSTGGHGYTF
TGTGCCAGCAGCACAGGGGGCCATGGCTACACCTTC
>TRBJ2-5|-|once|TRBV4-2
CASSLGGRGLEETQYF
TGTGCCAGCAGTTTAGGGGGTCGGGGACTCGAAGAGACCCAGTACTTC
>TRBJ1-1|-|few|TRBV28
CASSSAGGLVAFF
TGTGCCAGCAGTTCGGCTGGCGGGCTGGTAGCTTTCTTT
>TRBJ2-7|TRBD2|-|TRBV27
CASSLAGGPTLTYEQYF
TGTGCCAGCAGTTTAGCGGGAGGGCCCACTTTAACCTACGAGCAGTACTTC